The source of this T cell receptor (beta chain) is a study of blood T cell repertoires in COVID-19. Across the whole study: Specimens from acute and convalescent COVID-19 originated in the United States, Italy and Spain. T cells, B-cell-depleted T cells, or PBMCs supplied cDNA or gDNA.

The germline CDR1 and CDR2 sequences are SGHRS and YFSETQ. V was pared by 4 bases and J by 2 bases, with 3 bases of the junction left unmatched. This CDR3 has 14 amino acids. Authors' data handling: Scientists estimated how many nucleated cells there were by amplifying reference gene primers. Assay: immunoSEQ multiplex PCR; the TCRdb copy retains only in-frame clones and omits some. V and J calls and clone size are those listed in that table; D and trimming were worked out from the DNA. The sample yields approximately 50,000 clones, approximately 88% seen once. The rearrangement joins TRBV5-1 to TRBJ1-3, with 7 positions matching TRBD1. Sequencing used peripheral blood. The sequence came from a human donor in a cohort sampled during active COVID-19. The CDR3 sequence is CASSRTGAGNTIYF. The CDR3 DNA reads as TGCGCCAGCAGCCGGACAGGAGCTGGAAACACCATATATTTT.